This passage covers 30 T cell receptor beta chains from one sample sequenced in a study of beta chain features in type 1 diabetes. Expressed TCRB transcripts were sequenced because the entire RNA isolate underwent reverse transcription. Here immunoSEQ multiplex PCR was the method, and the copy in TCRdb shows in-frame clones only, minus some. The sample lists 300,000 to 350,000 clones; about 19% were seen once. Sequencing was carried out using naive CD4+ T cells from blood. The source of these receptors is a woman in her late teens or twenties in good health.

The rearrangement uses TRBV6-5 and TRBJ1-5; D not resolved. CDR3 length equals 15 residues. The V and J ends lost 2 bases and 0 bases respectively, with 8 bases between them. Germline V CDR1 and CDR2: MNHEY, SVGAGI. CDR3: CASSYAASSNQPQHF. Written as DNA, the CDR3 is TGTGCCAGCAGTTACGCGGCAAGTAGCAATCAGCCCCAGCATTTT.

Turning to this clone: The same CDR3 arises from other DNA sequences in this sample as well. The rearrangement links TRBV2 to TRBJ2-3; D not certain. CDR3 length: 12 residues. Deletions cut 3 bases from V and 5 bases from J, with 6 bases between. Germline V gene lookup returns CDR1 SNHLY and CDR2 FYNNEI. The CDR3 DNA follows: TGTGCCAGCAGTGAGGGCCAAGATACGCAGTATTTT. Translated: CASSEGQDTQYF.

This clone was counted only a few times. The sample contains more than one DNA sequence encoding this CDR3. The genes are TRBV30 and TRBJ2-7, with TRBD2 identical over 7 bases. The CDR3 runs 14 residues. The germline CDR1 and CDR2 sequences are GTSNPN and SVGIG (reference sequence). V trimming: 0 bases; J trimming: 0 bases; junction bases outside the gene matches: 2. The CDR3 bases are TGTGCCTGGAGTGTCGGGGGGAGCTCCTACGAGCAGTACTTC. It encodes CAWSVGGSSYEQYF. Full variable domain (rest looked up from reference TRBV30 and TRBJ2-7): SQTIHQWPATLVQPVGSPLSLECTVEGTSNPNLYWYRQAAGRGLQLLFYSVGIGQISSEVPQNLSASRPQDRQFILSSKKLLLSDSGFYLCAWSVGGSSYEQYFGPGTRLTVT.

V is TRBV5-1 and J is TRBJ2-5, with D perhaps TRBD2 (6 bases). From germline, CDR1 is SGHRS and CDR2 YFSETQ. V lost 0 bases and J lost 5, with 11 bases in between. The CDR3 extends over 14 amino acids. This chain's CDR3 is CASSLGRLAETQYF. Here the CDR3 DNA reads TGCGCCAGCAGCTTGGGGAGGCTAGCGGAGACCCAGTACTTC. Filled out from reference TRBV5-1 and TRBJ2-5, the complete variable domain reads KAGVTQTPRYLIKTRGQQVTLSCSPISGHRSVSWYQQTPGQGLQFLFEYFSETQRNKGNFPGRFSGRQFSNSRSEMNVSTLELGDSALYLCASSLGRLAETQYFGPGTRLLVL.

The V call is TRBV18, the J call TRBJ2-1; a weak D match, TRBD1 (6 bases). Germline CDR1 KGHSH, CDR2 LQKENI. The CDR3 loop spans 13 amino acids. Deletions cut 2 bases from V and 6 bases from J, with 8 bases between. CDR3 DNA sequence: TGTGCCAGCTCACCAGCGACAGGCAATGAGCAGTTCTTC. Its protein is CASSPATGNEQFF.

This chain connects TRBV5-1 to TRBJ1-1; perhaps TRBD1 as D (5 bases). V gave up 3 bases and J gave up 7 bases, with 13 bases separating them. This CDR3 has 13 amino acids. The germline V gene has CDR1 SGHRS and CDR2 YFSETQ. The CDR3 DNA is TGCGCCAGCAGCTCGGGGGGTCTACGTGAAGCTTTCTTT. This sequence encodes CASSSGGLREAFF.

The chain links TRBV9 to TRBJ2-1; 15 bases are a match to TRBD2. The CDR3 has 17 residues. From germline, CDR1 is SGDLS and CDR2 YYNGEE. Trimming took 4 bases from V and 4 from J; bases not matched to a gene: 6. CDR3: CASSPGLAGGHYNEQFF. As DNA, the CDR3 is TGTGCCAGCAGCCCCGGACTAGCGGGGGGGCATTACAATGAGCAGTTCTTC.

In this sample, this clone turned up a few times. This chain connects TRBV30 to TRBJ2-2, with D unresolved. The CDR3 extends over 12 amino acids. V lost 4 bases and J lost 6, with 9 bases in between. Germline CDR1 reads GTSNPN; CDR2 reads SVGIG (reference sequence). CDR3 protein: CAWTQVPGELFF. The CDR3 coding sequence is TGTGCCTGGACTCAGGTTCCCGGGGAGCTGTTTTTT.

This clone came up a few times. V usage is TRBV6-6 and J usage is TRBJ1-2; D unclear. This CDR3 contains 13 residues. The V end was cut by 6 bases, the J end by 6 bases, with 14 bases between. The germline V gene has CDR1 MNHNY and CDR2 SVGAGI (reference sequence). The DNA for the CDR3 is TGTGCCAGCAGCCCTGGAGTGCCAAATGGCTACACCTTC. This encodes CASSPGVPNGYTF.

This clone was seen a handful of times. The chain has TRBV4-2 and TRBJ1-2; a possible D gene is TRBD1 (5 bases). The CDR3 totals 15 residues. CDR1 and CDR2 (germline): LGHNA, YNFKEQ. V lost 0 bases, J lost 3 bases, and 11 bases lay in between. The CDR3 loop reads CASSQDGWGDYGYTF. In nucleotides, the CDR3 is TGTGCCAGCAGCCAAGATGGATGGGGGGACTATGGCTACACCTTC.

This rearrangement joins TRBV7-8 to TRBJ2-2; D ambiguous. In germline, CDR1 is SGHVS, CDR2 FQNEAQ. Trimming took 5 bases from V and 0 from J, leaving 4 bases between them. The CDR3 length is 13 residues. The CDR3 is CASSSSNTGELFF. CDR3 DNA: TGTGCCAGCAGCAGCTCGAACACCGGGGAGCTGTTTTTT.

The chain carries TRBV4-1 and TRBJ2-7, with 9 nucleotides matching TRBD2. The CDR3 length is 16 residues. J lost 3 bases, V lost 0 bases, and 6 bases had no gene match. Germline CDR1 reads MGHRA; CDR2 reads YSYEKL. CDR3 DNA sequence: TGCGCCAGCAGCCAAGATCCAGCGGGAGGCTACTACGAGCAGTACTTC. This encodes CASSQDPAGGYYEQYF.

Concerning this clone: Distinct nucleotide sequences in the sample also encode this CDR3. The chain joins TRBV5-1 to TRBJ2-3; 9 bases agree with TRBD1. The trim removed 3 bases at V and 1 base at J, leaving 3 bases unmatched. CDR3 length equals 15 residues. Per the germline V gene, CDR1 is SGHRS and CDR2 is YFSETQ. This CDR3 is CASSSGQGGTDTQYF. The DNA for the CDR3 is TGCGCCAGCAGCTCGGGACAGGGCGGCACAGATACGCAGTATTTT.

The chain couples TRBV10-3 to TRBJ2-5, with 7 positions matching TRBD2. Germline CDR1 is ENHRY and CDR2 is SYGVKD. The CDR3 covers 13 residues. V shed 7 bases, J shed 1 base, and the junction held 3 bases outside the gene matches. The CDR3 nucleotides are TGTGCCATCAAAGCGGGGCCCCAAGAGACCCAGTACTTC. Translating it yields CAIKAGPQETQYF.

This clone was seen more than once but under ten times. The gene calls are TRBV13 and TRBJ1-5, with D possibly matching TRBD1 (6 bases). The CDR3 runs 17 residues. Between the trimmed V and J ends, which lost 0 bases and 4 bases, there was a span of 16 bases. Germline CDR1 is PRHDT and CDR2 is FYEKMQ (reference sequence). CDR3 in DNA: TGTGCCAGCAGCTTAGGCCTGGGCAGGCAGGGGAATCAGCCCCAGCATTTT. Protein product: CASSLGLGRQGNQPQHF.

This chain connects TRBV9 to TRBJ2-5; D gene uncertain. Germline V gene lookup returns CDR1 SGDLS and CDR2 YYNGEE. The CDR3 contains 14 residues. Between the trimmed V and J ends, which lost 3 bases and 5 bases, there was a span of 14 bases. The CDR3 here is CASSESPTRETQYF. The CDR3 region has the DNA TGTGCCAGCAGCGAGTCCCCCACCCGGGAGACCCAGTACTTC.

This clone was counted a few times. This chain connects TRBV29-1 to TRBJ2-5; TRBD1 aligns across 7 bases. The CDR3 sequence is 17 residues long. Looked up from germline, CDR1 is SQVTM and CDR2 is ANQGSEA. Trimming at V came to 4 bases and at J to 4 bases, leaving 18 bases not matched to a gene. CDR3 nucleotides: TGCAGCGTTGGAGAAGGGGGCGGTGCTCGGCCCAGAGAGACCCAGTACTTC. This encodes CSVGEGGGARPRETQYF.

This clone was found a few times. This rearrangement joins TRBV29-1 to TRBJ1-2, with D possibly matching TRBD1 (6 bases). The V gene's germline CDR1 is SQVTM and CDR2 ANQGSEA. With 7 bases removed from V and 5 bases from J, the gap between germline ends came to 14 bases. This CDR3 is built from 12 residues. CDR3 amino acids: CSGYWQGYGYTF. The CDR3 DNA follows: TGCAGCGGGTACTGGCAGGGGTATGGCTACACCTTC. Full variable domain (remainder filled in from reference TRBV29-1 and TRBJ1-2): SAVISQKPSRDICQRGTSLTIQCQVDSQVTMMFWYRQQPGQSLTLIATANQGSEATYESGFVIDKFPISRPNLTFSTLTVSNMSPEDSSIYLCSGYWQGYGYTFGSGTRLTVV.

This clone was detected only a few times. The chain joins TRBV29-1 to TRBJ2-2; TRBD2 matches 13 bases. The junction had 4 bases not matched to a gene; V was cut back by 6 bases and J by 3 bases. The length of the CDR3 is 15 residues. Germline CDR1 is SQVTM and CDR2 is ANQGSEA. The CDR3 loop is CSVGLAGAHTGELFF. The CDR3 bases are TGCAGCGTCGGACTAGCGGGAGCCCACACCGGGGAGCTGTTTTTT.

The rearrangement joins TRBV7-9 to TRBJ2-7; 9 nucleotides agree with TRBD1. Losses at the gene ends were 0 bases for V and 2 bases for J; bases not matched to a gene: 2. The germline CDR1 and CDR2 sequences are SEHNR and FQNEAQ (reference sequence). There are 15 residues in the CDR3. The CDR3: CASSLAGQGPYEQYF. The CDR3 coding sequence is TGTGCCAGCAGCTTAGCGGGACAGGGTCCCTACGAGCAGTACTTC.

A few counts support this clone. This rearrangement joins TRBV23-1 to TRBJ1-1; perhaps TRBD1 as D (5 bases). TRBV23-1 is identified as an open reading frame with a role that is uncertain. The CDR3 contains 14 residues. Between the trimmed V and J ends, which lost 6 bases and 7 bases, there was a span of 18 bases. CDR3 amino acids: CASRFGALLGEAFF. The CDR3 nucleotides read TGCGCCAGCAGGTTTGGGGCCCTGCTGGGTGAAGCTTTCTTT.

Regarding this clone: Other nucleotide sequences from this sample produce the same CDR3. V is TRBV7-2 and J is TRBJ2-5, with a tentative D call TRBD2 (5 bases). V lost 5 bases, J lost 0 bases, and 10 bases lay in between. Per germline, CDR1 SGHTA and CDR2 FQGNSA. The CDR3 spans 14 residues. The CDR3 sequence is CASSEGPYQETQYF. CDR3 DNA sequence: TGTGCCAGCAGCGAGGGCCCGTACCAAGAGACCCAGTACTTC.

The V call is TRBV7-3, the J call TRBJ2-7; 11 positions match TRBD2. Germline trimming cut 2 bases from V and 2 bases from J; bases unmatched to any gene: 2. The V gene's germline CDR1 is SGHTA and CDR2 FQGTGA. This CDR3 is built from 15 residues. The CDR3 spells CASSLPSGRPYEQYF. The CDR3 DNA reads TGTGCCAGCAGCTTACCTAGCGGGAGGCCCTACGAGCAGTACTTC. Combining the CDR3 with reference TRBV7-3 and TRBJ2-7 gives the whole variable domain GAGVSQTPSNKVTEKGKYVELRCDPISGHTALYWYRQSLGQGPEFLIYFQGTGAADDSGLPNDRFFAVRPEGSVSTLKIQRTERGDSAVYLCASSLPSGRPYEQYFGPGTRLTVT.

This sequence joins TRBV6-5 and TRBJ2-1; 10 nucleotides agree with TRBD1. CDR3 length equals 15 residues. CDR1 MNHEY and CDR2 SVGAGI come from the germline V gene. The J segment lost 10 bases and the V segment lost 2 bases, leaving 8 bases of the junction unmatched. CDR3 nucleotides: TGTGCCAGCAGTTACGGACAGGGGGGAGTTCGAGAGCAGTTCTTC. Its protein product is CASSYGQGGVREQFF.

The chain couples TRBV7-9 to TRBJ2-1, with D maybe TRBD2 (6 bases). The CDR3 has 18 residues. Germline CDR1 reads SEHNR; CDR2 reads FQNEAQ (reference sequence). The germline V and J ends were trimmed by 1 base and 6 bases, with 22 bases remaining between them. The CDR3 DNA sequence: TGTGCCAGCAGCTTAGTTTTAGGGGCGGGGCCCAGGGTCAATGAGCAGTTCTTC. Its translation: CASSLVLGAGPRVNEQFF.

This clone was seen a handful of times. This rearrangement joins TRBV7-9 to TRBJ1-1; the D gene is possibly TRBD1 (6 bases). Germline assignment: CDR1 SEHNR and CDR2 FQNEAQ (reference sequence). CDR3 size: 13 residues. V gave up 10 bases and J gave up 6 bases, with 18 bases separating them. The CDR3 DNA sequence: TGTGCCACCAAGATAGGTGAGGGGGCTGAAGCTTTCTTT. This codes for CATKIGEGAEAFF.

This clone was recorded a few times. V gene TRBV10-3 combines with J gene TRBJ2-7; a possible D gene is TRBD2 (6 bases). With 7 bases removed from V and 6 bases from J, the gap between germline ends came to 16 bases. The CDR3 spans 13 residues. Germline V gene data show CDR1 as ENHRY and CDR2 as SYGVKD. DNA for the CDR3: TGTGCCATCACCGGGGACTCCCTCGGCGAGCAGTACTTC. This codes for CAITGDSLGEQYF.

Points on this clone: One end of the junction does not line up with germline, which may come from a read error. The rearrangement links TRBV20-1 to TRBJ1-2, with TRBD1 identical over 8 bases. Germline-derived CDR1 and CDR2 are DFQATT and SNEGSKA (reference sequence). The CDR3 extends over 10 amino acids. In nucleotides, the CDR3 is TGCAGTGCCAAGAGGGACAGGACAATCTTC. It yields the protein CSAKRDRTIF.

This clone has more than one count but fewer than ten. The chain employs TRBV4-2 and TRBJ2-1; maybe TRBD1 (6 bases). The V end was cut by 1 base, the J end by 7 bases, with 14 bases between. CDR3 length equals 15 residues. Germline CDR1 is LGHNA and CDR2 is YNFKEQ. CDR3 coding DNA: TGTGCCAGCAGCCAAGTCGGCAGGGGAAGGAATGAGCAGTTCTTC. Translated, it gives CASSQVGRGRNEQFF.

The V call is TRBV4-1, the J call TRBJ2-5; possible D gene TRBD1, 6 bases. The CDR3 is 15 amino acids. Germline assignment: CDR1 MGHRA and CDR2 YSYEKL. Trimming took off 5 bases at V and 2 bases at J, with 15 bases between the two ends. Here the CDR3 reads CASSLPGTLQETQYF. DNA of the CDR3: TGCGCCAGCAGCTTACCTGGGACACTTCAAGAGACCCAGTACTTC.